The next 13 T cell receptor beta chains were all read from a single sample in a study of blood T cell repertoires in COVID-19. Profiled with immunoSEQ multiplex PCR; TCRdb holds only in-frame clones, not every one. Among 50,000 to 70,000 clones listed, over 70% were seen once. Sequenced input: peripheral blood. The origin of the receptors is a man aged 55 to 70 with acute or convalescent COVID-19.

The J gene is TRBJ2-7, the V gene TRBV13; the D gene is possibly TRBD2 (5 bases). The CDR3 length is 15 residues. Germline CDR1 and CDR2: PRHDT and FYEKMQ (reference sequence). The V gene lost 2 bases and the J gene lost 6 bases, with 17 bases spanning the gap. As DNA, the CDR3 is TGTGCCAGCAGCTTATTCTCGGCGGGTCGGGGCGAGCAGTACTTC. This gives the protein CASSLFSAGRGEQYF.

This chain uses TRBV20-1 with TRBJ2-7; D is undetermined. Per the germline V gene, CDR1 is DFQATT and CDR2 is SNEGSKA (reference sequence). The CDR3 spans 11 residues. The germline V and J ends were trimmed by 7 bases and 4 bases, with 11 bases remaining between them. The DNA for the CDR3 is TGCAGTGTGGCAAATGAATACGAGCAGTACTTC. Amino acid sequence: CSVANEYEQYF.

V usage is TRBV12-5 and J usage is TRBJ1-4; possibly TRBD1 for D (6 bases). Trimming took off 8 bases at V and 5 bases at J, with 12 bases between the two ends. The CDR3 length is 13 residues. Germline V gene data show CDR1 as LGHNT and CDR2 as FRNRAP. The CDR3 region is CASLIQGNEKLFF. DNA for the CDR3: TGTGCTAGTCTAATTCAGGGGAATGAAAAACTGTTTTTT. The full variable domain, rest sourced from reference TRBV12-5 and TRBJ1-4, is DARVTQTPRHKVTEMGQEVTMRCQPILGHNTVFWYRQTMMQGLELLAYFRNRAPLDDSGMPKDRFSAEMPDATLATLKIQPSEPRDSAVYFCASLIQGNEKLFFGSGTQLSVL.

This clone was seen only a few times. V is TRBV5-1 and J is TRBJ1-2; D not resolved. CDR1 and CDR2 (germline): SGHRS, YFSETQ. V was clipped by 0 bases and J by 5 bases, with 11 bases between them. The CDR3 sequence is 14 residues long. The CDR3 is CASSLDSGGYGYTF. The DNA of the CDR3 is TGCGCCAGCAGCTTGGACTCAGGAGGGTATGGCTACACCTTC.

V is TRBV5-4 and J is TRBJ1-1; D is ambiguous. V gave up 0 bases and J gave up 8 bases, with 11 bases separating them. CDR3 length: 13 residues. CDR1 SGHNT and CDR2 YYREEE come from the germline V gene (reference sequence). CDR3 nucleotide sequence: TGTGCCAGCAGCTTGGAACCTGTTCGGGAAGCTTTCTTT. Translated, it gives CASSLEPVREAFF.

J is TRBJ1-2 and V is TRBV7-8, with D unclear. V was clipped by 0 bases and J by 6 bases, with 11 bases between them. The CDR3 is 14 amino acids. Germline-derived CDR1 and CDR2 are SGHVS and FQNEAQ. The CDR3 here is CASSLAEGWNGYTF. CDR3 nucleotides: TGTGCCAGCAGCTTAGCTGAGGGTTGGAATGGCTACACCTTC.

The chain uses TRBV6-5 and TRBJ2-7; 11 nucleotides agree with TRBD2. V dropped 5 bases and J dropped 3; count of bases not matched to a gene: 6. The CDR3 is 15 residues long. CDR1 and CDR2 from the germline V gene are MNHEY and SVGAGI. The CDR3 DNA reads as TGTGCCAGCAGTCTATTCGGACTAGCGGGCTACGAGCAGTACTTC. It yields the protein CASSLFGLAGYEQYF.

This chain links TRBV6-1 with TRBJ1-4, with D possibly being TRBD1 (5 bases). CDR3 length: 16 residues. Germline assignment: CDR1 MNHNS and CDR2 SASEGT. V was cut by 4 bases and J by 3 bases, with 15 bases left in between. The CDR3 sequence: CASSAIRGIPNEKLFF. The CDR3 region has the DNA TGTGCCAGCAGTGCGATTCGGGGGATTCCTAATGAAAAACTGTTTTTT.

The chain has TRBV28 and TRBJ2-3; D call uncertain. Trimming took off 2 bases at V and 1 base at J, with 7 bases between the two ends. The V gene's germline CDR1 is MDHEN and CDR2 SYDVKM. The CDR3 is 14 residues long. CDR3 loop: CASSLEPRTDTQYF. The CDR3 DNA is TGTGCCAGCAGTTTAGAGCCTCGCACAGATACGCAGTATTTT. The full variable domain, completed using reference TRBV28 and TRBJ2-3, is DVKVTQSSRYLVKRTGEKVFLECVQDMDHENMFWYRQDPGLGLRLIYFSYDVKMKEKGDIPEGYSVSREKKERFSLILESASTNQTSMYLCASSLEPRTDTQYFGPGTRLTVL.

The chain is built from TRBV28 and TRBJ1-2; possible D gene TRBD1, 5 bases. CDR1 and CDR2 (germline): MDHEN, SYDVKM. This CDR3 has 13 residues. V was pared by 2 bases and J by 6 bases, with 10 bases between. CDR3 protein: CASSLRQQDGYTF. CDR3 sequence (DNA): TGTGCCAGCAGTTTAAGACAGCAGGATGGCTACACCTTC.

The CDR3 DNA sequence: TGTGCCAGTCGGGAGGGAAATTCACCCCTCCACTTT. Encoded protein: CASREGNSPLHF. The rearrangement uses TRBV7-9 and TRBJ1-6; D remains ambiguous. CDR1 is SEHNR and CDR2 is FQNEAQ in the germline V gene (reference sequence). The CDR3 has 12 amino acids. The V and J ends lost 9 bases and 7 bases respectively, with 10 bases between them.

The V and J genes are TRBV9 and TRBJ1-3, with a possible D match to TRBD1 (6 bases). Germline assignment: CDR1 SGDLS and CDR2 YYNGEE. Trimming took 4 bases from V and 0 from J, leaving 20 bases between them. The CDR3 runs to 18 residues. The CDR3 is CASSPEGTGLHSGNTIYF. The CDR3 nucleotides read TGTGCCAGCAGCCCTGAGGGTACAGGGCTTCACTCTGGAAACACCATATATTTT.

This chain connects TRBV28 to TRBJ1-3; 9 bases align to TRBD1. V lost 6 bases and J lost 2; bases outside the gene matches: 23. There are 21 residues in the CDR3. Germline V gene data show CDR1 as MDHEN and CDR2 as SYDVKM. Written as DNA, the CDR3 is TGTGCCAGCAGGCCCTTAGTATCTTGGACAGGGGAGCATTATGCTGGAAACACCATATATTTT. Protein: CASRPLVSWTGEHYAGNTIYF. The full variable domain, rest sourced from reference TRBV28 and TRBJ1-3, is DVKVTQSSRYLVKRTGEKVFLECVQDMDHENMFWYRQDPGLGLRLIYFSYDVKMKEKGDIPEGYSVSREKKERFSLILESASTNQTSMYLCASRPLVSWTGEHYAGNTIYFGEGSWLTVV.